The 2 T cell receptor beta chains reported below all come from one sample, sequenced in a study of blood T cells in healthy people across ages. Using a J-beta primer mix together with a sample-barcoded 5' primer, a second PCR was run for about 6 to 12 cycles. TCRdb ran MiXCR on the 5' RACE reads and lists one entry per CDR3 protein. The sample shows approximately 690,000 distinct CDR3 sequences, about 53% of them seen only once. The sequenced sample was blood. These receptors were obtained from a man between 60 and 70 years old in good health.

Notes on this clonotype: One junction end disagrees with the germline gene, perhaps due to a read error. DNA of the CDR3: TGTGCCAGCTGTTACCAGGGGGCGCCGTCCTATAATTCACCCCTCCACTTT. It translates to CASCYQGAPSYNSPLHF. This chain joins TRBV6-5 and TRBJ1-6, with 8 bases that match TRBD1. In germline, CDR1 is MNHEY, CDR2 SVGAGI. This CDR3 contains 17 residues.

There are a few counts of this clonotype. The chain is built from TRBV6-1 and TRBJ2-1; a weak D match, TRBD1 (6 bases). The CDR3 spans 16 residues. V was pared by 2 bases and J by 0 bases, with 11 bases between. Germline CDR1 reads MNHNS; CDR2 reads SASEGT. As DNA, the CDR3 is TGTGCCAGCAGTGAAAGGGGGACGCTCTCCTACAATGAGCAGTTCTTC. Its protein product is CASSERGTLSYNEQFF.